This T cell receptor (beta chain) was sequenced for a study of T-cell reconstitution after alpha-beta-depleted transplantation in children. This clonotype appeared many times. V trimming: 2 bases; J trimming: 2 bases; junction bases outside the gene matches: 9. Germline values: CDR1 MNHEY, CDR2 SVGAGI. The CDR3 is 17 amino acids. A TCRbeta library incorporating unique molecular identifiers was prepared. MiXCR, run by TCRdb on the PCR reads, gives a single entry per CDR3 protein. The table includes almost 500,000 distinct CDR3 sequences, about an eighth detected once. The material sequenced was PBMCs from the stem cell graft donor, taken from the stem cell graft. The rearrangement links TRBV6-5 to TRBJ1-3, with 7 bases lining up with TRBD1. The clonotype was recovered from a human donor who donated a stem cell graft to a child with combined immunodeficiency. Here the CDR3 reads CASSYGRGDSAGNTIYF. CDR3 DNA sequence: TGTGCCAGCAGTTACGGCAGGGGGGACTCGGCTGGAAACACCATATATTTT.